What follows is one T cell receptor (beta chain) and its context. Its antigen is unknown. Investigators sorted each CD8+ T cell subset in triplicate, taking approximately 330,000 cells each time. Those CD8+ T cells considered naive were CD45RO-CCR7+CD27+CD95-. The sample comes from a study of CXCR3-negative and CXCR3-positive naive CD8 T cells. Overall study: For each library, about 1.5 +/- 0.3 million TRB reads were obtained, about 135 million in total.

Study observations and caveats: Memory cells showed distinct TRBV-TRBJ patterns, while the two naive subsets matched.

The CDR3 loop spans 15 amino acids. The germline gives CDR1 LGHDT, CDR2 YNNKEL (reference sequence). Libraries of TRB cDNA were made by 5' RACE and carried UMIs. No DNA is given; TCRdb re-called the 5' RACE reads and lists each CDR3 protein once. The ten most abundant clones cover approximately 0.3% of a sample with about 130,000 distinct CDR3 sequences. The sample taken for sequencing was naive CXCR3- CD8+ T cells from blood. As for subset: CD45RO-CCR7+CD27+CD95- naive CD8+ T cells lacking CXCR3 (TNR3-). V gene TRBV3-1 combines with J gene TRBJ1-2; TCRdb's assignment of TRBD1 cannot be checked, as there is no DNA. The sequence came from a human donor in good health. Some clones in this sample may be carry-over from other donors' samples. The CDR3 reads CASSPFSTDSYGYTF.